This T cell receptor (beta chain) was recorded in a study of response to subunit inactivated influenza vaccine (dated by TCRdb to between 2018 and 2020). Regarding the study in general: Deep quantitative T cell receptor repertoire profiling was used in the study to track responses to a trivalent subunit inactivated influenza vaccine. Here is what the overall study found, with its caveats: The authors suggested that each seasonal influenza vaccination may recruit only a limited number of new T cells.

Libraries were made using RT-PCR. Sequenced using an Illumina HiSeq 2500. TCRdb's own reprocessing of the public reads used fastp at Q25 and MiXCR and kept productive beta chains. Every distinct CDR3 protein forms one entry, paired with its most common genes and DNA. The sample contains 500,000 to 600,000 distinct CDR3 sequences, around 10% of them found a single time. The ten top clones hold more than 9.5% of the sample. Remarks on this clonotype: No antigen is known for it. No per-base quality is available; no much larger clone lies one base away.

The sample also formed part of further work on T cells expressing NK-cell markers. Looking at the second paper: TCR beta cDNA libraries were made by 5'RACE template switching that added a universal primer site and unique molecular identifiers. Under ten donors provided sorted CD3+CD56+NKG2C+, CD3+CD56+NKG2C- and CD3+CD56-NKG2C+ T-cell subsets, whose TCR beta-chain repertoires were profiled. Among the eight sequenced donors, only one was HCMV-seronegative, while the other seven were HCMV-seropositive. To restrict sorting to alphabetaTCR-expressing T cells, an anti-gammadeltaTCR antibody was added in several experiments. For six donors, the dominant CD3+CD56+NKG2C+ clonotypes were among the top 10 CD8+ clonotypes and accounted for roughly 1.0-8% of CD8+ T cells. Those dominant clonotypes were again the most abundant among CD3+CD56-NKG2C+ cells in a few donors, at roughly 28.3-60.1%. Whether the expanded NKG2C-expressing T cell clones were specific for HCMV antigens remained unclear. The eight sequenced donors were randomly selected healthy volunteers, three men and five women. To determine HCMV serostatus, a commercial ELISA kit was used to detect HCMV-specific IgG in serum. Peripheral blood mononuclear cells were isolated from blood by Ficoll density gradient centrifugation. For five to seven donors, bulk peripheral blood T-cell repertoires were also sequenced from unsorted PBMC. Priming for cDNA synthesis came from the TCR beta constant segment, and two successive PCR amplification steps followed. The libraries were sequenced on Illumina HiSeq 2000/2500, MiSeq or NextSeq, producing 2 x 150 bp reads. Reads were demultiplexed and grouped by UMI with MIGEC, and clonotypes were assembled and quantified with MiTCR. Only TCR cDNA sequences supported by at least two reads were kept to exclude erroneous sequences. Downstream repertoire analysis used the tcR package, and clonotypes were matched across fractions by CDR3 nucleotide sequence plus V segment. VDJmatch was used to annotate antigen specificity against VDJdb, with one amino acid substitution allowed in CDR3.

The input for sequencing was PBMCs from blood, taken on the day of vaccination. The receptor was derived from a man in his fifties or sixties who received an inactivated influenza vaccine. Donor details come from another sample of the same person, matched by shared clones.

CDR3 protein: CASSPTLSGQGRNIQYF. The sequence in DNA is TGTGCCAGCTCACCCACTCTCTCAGGACAGGGACGAAACATTCAGTACTTC. The chain was built from TRBV18 and TRBJ2-4; 8 of the junction bases match TRBD1. V has 3 bases trimmed and J has 6 bases trimmed; junction bases matching no gene number 13. CDR1 and CDR2, per the germline V gene, are KGHSH and LQKENI. From cysteine to phenylalanine, the CDR3 is 17 amino acids long. Left in the record is the CDR3 DNA by itself, 51 bases read in frame from the first base. When the CDR3 is completed using the reference TRBV18 and TRBJ2-4 genes on either side, the full variable domain is NAGVMQNPRHLVRRRGQEARLRCSPMKGHSHVYWYRQLPEEGLKFMVYLQKENIIDESGMPKERFSAEFPKEGPSILRIQQVVRGDSAAYFCASSPTLSGQGRNIQYFGAGTRLSVL.